This note documents a single TCR beta chain sequence. The entry originates in a study of blood T cell repertoires in COVID-19. About the research overall: T cells, B-cell-depleted T cells, or PBMCs provided the cDNA or gDNA that served as material.

From germline, CDR1 is SGHNT and CDR2 YENEEA. This CDR3 is built from 15 residues. The V and J ends lost 1 base and 5 bases respectively, with 11 bases between them. Sequencing was performed with immunoSEQ multiplex PCR; in TCRdb, only in-frame clones are kept and a portion is missing. Among about 260,000 clones, approximately 89% were seen once, and the ten largest hold around 3.2%. Sequenced input: PBMCs or T cells enriched from blood (not recorded which). This sequence originates from a woman in her 40s who had been exposed to COVID-19. The chain combines TRBV11-3 with TRBJ2-2, with D perhaps TRBD2 (6 bases). The CDR3 is CASSLVGGLTGELFF. In DNA form, the CDR3 reads TGTGCCAGCAGCTTAGTTGGGGGACTGACCGGGGAGCTGTTTTTT. The full variable domain, completed using reference TRBV11-3 and TRBJ2-2, is EAGVVQSPRYKIIEKKQPVAFWCNPISGHNTLYWYLQNLGQGPELLIRYENEEAVDDSQLPKDRFSAERLKGVDSTLKIQPAELGDSAVYLCASSLVGGLTGELFFGEGSRLTVL.